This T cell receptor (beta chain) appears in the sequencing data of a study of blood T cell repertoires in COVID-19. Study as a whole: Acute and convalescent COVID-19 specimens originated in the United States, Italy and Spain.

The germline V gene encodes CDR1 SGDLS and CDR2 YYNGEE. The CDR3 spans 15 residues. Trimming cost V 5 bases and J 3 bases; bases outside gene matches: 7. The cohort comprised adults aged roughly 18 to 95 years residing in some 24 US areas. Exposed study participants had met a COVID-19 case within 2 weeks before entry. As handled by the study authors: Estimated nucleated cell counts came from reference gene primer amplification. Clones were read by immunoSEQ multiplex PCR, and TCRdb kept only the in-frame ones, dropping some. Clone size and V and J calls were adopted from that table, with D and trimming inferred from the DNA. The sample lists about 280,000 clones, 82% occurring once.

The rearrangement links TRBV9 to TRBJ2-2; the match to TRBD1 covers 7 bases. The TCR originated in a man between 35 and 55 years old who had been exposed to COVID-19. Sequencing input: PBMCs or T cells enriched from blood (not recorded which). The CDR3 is CASREGTGDTGELFF. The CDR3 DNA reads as TGTGCCAGCAGAGAAGGAACAGGGGACACCGGGGAGCTGTTTTTT.